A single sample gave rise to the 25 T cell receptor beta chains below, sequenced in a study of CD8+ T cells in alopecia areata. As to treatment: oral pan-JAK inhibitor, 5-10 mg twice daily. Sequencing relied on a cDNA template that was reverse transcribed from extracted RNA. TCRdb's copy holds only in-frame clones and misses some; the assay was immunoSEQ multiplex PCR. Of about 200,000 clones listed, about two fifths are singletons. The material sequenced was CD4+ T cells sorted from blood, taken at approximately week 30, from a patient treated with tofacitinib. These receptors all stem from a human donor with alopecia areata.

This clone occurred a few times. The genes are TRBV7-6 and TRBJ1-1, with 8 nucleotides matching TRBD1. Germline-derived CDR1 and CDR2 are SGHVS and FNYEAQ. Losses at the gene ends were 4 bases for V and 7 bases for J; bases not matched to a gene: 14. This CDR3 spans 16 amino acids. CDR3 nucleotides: TGTGCCAGCAGCTCCCCGGACAGGGACCCCGGAAATGAAGCTTTCTTT. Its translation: CASSSPDRDPGNEAFF.

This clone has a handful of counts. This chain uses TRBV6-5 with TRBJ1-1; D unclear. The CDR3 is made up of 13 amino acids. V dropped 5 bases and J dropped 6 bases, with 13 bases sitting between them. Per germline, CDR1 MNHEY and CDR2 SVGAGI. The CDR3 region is CASSTRNLAEAFF. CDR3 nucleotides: TGTGCCAGCAGTACCCGAAATCTAGCTGAAGCTTTCTTT.

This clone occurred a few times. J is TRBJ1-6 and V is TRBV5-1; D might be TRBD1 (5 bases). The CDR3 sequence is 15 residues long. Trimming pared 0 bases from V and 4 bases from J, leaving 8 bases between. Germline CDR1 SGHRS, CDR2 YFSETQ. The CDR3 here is CASSLDQGYNSPLHF. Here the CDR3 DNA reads TGCGCCAGCAGCTTGGATCAGGGTTATAATTCACCCCTCCACTTT.

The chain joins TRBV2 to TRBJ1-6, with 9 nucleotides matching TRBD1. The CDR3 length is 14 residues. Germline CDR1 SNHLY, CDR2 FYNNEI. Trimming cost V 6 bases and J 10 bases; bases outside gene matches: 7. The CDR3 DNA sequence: TGTGCCAGCAGGGGACAGGGTGAAGGGTCACCCCTCCACTTT. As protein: CASRGQGEGSPLHF.

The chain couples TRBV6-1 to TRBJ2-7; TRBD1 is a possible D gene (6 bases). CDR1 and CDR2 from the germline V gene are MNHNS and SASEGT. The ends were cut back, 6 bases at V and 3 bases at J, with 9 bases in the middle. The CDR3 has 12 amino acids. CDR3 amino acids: CASSDRNYEQYF. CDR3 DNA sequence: TGTGCCAGCAGCGACAGGAACTACGAGCAGTACTTC.

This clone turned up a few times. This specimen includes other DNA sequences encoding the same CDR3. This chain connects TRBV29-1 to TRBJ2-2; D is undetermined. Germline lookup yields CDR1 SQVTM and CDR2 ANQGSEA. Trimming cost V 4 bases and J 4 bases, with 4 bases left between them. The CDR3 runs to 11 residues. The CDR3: CSVGGTGELFF. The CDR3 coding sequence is TGCAGCGTTGGAGGCACCGGGGAGCTGTTTTTT.

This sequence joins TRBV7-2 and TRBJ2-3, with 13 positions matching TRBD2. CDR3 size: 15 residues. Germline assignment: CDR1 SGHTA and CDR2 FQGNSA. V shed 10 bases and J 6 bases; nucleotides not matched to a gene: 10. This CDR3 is CATPLAGGRWDTQYF. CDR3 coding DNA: TGTGCCACCCCACTAGCGGGGGGGCGTTGGGATACGCAGTATTTT.

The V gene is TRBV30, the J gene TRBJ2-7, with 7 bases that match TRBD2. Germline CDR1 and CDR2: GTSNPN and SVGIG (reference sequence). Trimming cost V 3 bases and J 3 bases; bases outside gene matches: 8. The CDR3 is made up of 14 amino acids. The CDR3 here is CAWSRGGSHYEQYF. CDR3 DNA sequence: TGTGCCTGGAGCCGGGGCGGGAGTCACTACGAGCAGTACTTC.

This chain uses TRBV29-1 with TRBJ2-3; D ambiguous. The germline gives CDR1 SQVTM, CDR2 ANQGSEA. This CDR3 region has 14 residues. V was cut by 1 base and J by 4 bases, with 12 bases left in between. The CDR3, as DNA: TGCAGCGTTGAAGGGCCTGTACGCGCAGATACGCAGTATTTT. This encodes CSVEGPVRADTQYF.

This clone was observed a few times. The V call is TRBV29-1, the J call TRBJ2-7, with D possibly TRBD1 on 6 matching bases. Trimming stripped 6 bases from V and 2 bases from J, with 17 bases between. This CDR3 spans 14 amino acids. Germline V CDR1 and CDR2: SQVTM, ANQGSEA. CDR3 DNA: TGCAGCGTCTACTTACGTGGACAGACCTACGAGCAGTACTTC. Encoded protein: CSVYLRGQTYEQYF.

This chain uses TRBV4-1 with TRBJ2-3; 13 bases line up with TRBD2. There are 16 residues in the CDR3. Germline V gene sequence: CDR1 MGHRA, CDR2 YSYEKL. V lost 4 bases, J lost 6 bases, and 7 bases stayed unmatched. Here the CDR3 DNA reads TGCGCCAGCAGCCGACAACTAGCGGGGGGGCCTGATACGCAGTATTTT. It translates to CASSRQLAGGPDTQYF.

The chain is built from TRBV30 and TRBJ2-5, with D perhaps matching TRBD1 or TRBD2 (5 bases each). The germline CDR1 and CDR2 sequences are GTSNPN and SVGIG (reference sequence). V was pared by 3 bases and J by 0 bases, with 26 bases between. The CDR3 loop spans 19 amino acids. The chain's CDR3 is CAWRFSGGGDALYQETQYF. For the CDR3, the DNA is TGTGCCTGGAGGTTCTCAGGCGGTGGGGACGCCCTGTACCAAGAGACCCAGTACTTC.

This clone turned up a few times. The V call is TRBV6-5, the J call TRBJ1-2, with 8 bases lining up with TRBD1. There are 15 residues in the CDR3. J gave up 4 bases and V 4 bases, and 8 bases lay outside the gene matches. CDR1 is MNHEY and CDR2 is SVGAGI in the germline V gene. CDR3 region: CASSSGAGGSYGYTF. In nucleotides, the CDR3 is TGTGCCAGCAGTTCTGGGGCAGGGGGCAGCTATGGCTACACCTTC.

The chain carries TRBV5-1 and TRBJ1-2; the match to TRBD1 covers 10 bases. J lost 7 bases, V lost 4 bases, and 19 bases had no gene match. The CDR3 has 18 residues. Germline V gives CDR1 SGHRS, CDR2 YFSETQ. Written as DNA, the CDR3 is TGCGCCAGCAGCCCGTCACAACAAACGGGACAGGGGCGAGGTGGCTACACCTTC. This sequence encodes CASSPSQQTGQGRGGYTF. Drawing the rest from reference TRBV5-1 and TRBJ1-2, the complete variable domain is KAGVTQTPRYLIKTRGQQVTLSCSPISGHRSVSWYQQTPGQGLQFLFEYFSETQRNKGNFPGRFSGRQFSNSRSEMNVSTLELGDSALYLCASSPSQQTGQGRGGYTFGSGTRLTVV.

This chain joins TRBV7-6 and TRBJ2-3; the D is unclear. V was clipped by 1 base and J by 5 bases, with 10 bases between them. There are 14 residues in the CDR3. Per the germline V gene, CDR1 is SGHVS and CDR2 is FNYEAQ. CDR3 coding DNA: TGTGCCAGCAGCTTAGGCCCCTCTAGAGATACGCAGTATTTT. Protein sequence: CASSLGPSRDTQYF. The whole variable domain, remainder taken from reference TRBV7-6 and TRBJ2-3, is GAGVSQSPRYKVTKRGQDVALRCDPISGHVSLYWYRQALGQGPEFLTYFNYEAQQDKSGLPNDRFSAERPEGSISTLTIQRTEQRDSAMYRCASSLGPSRDTQYFGPGTRLTVL.

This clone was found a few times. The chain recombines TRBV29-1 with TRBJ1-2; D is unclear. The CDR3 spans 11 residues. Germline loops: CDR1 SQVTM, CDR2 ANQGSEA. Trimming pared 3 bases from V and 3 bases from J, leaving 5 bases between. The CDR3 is CSVEKDYGYTF. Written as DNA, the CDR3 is TGCAGCGTTGAGAAGGACTATGGCTACACCTTC.

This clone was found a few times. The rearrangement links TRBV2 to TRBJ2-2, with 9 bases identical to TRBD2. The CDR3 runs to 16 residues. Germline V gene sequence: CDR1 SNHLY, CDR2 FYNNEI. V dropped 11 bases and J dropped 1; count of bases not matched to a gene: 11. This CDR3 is CASRPLAGMNTGELFF. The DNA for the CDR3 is TGTGCCTCCAGGCCTCTAGCGGGGATGAACACCGGGGAGCTGTTTTTT.

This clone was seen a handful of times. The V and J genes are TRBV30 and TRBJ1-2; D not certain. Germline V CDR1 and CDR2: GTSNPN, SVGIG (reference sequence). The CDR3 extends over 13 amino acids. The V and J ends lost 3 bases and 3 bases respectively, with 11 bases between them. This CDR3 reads CAWSGSEYYGYTF. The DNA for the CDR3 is TGTGCCTGGAGCGGGTCCGAGTACTATGGCTACACCTTC.

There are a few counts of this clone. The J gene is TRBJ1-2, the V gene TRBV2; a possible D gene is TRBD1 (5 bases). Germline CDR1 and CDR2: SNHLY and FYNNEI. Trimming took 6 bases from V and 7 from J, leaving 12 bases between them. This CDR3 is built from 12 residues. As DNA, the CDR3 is TGTGCCAGCAGACAGGAGGGGACTGGCTACACCTTC. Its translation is CASRQEGTGYTF.

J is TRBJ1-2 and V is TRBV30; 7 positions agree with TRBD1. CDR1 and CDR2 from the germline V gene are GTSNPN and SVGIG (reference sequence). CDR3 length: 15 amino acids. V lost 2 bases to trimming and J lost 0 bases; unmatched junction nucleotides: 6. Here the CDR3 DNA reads TGTGCCTGGAGTCTAGGACAGGCGACTAACTATGGCTACACCTTC. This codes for CAWSLGQATNYGYTF. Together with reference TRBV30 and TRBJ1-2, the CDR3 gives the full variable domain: SQTIHQWPATLVQPVGSPLSLECTVEGTSNPNLYWYRQAAGRGLQLLFYSVGIGQISSEVPQNLSASRPQDRQFILSSKKLLLSDSGFYLCAWSLGQATNYGYTFGSGTRLTVV.

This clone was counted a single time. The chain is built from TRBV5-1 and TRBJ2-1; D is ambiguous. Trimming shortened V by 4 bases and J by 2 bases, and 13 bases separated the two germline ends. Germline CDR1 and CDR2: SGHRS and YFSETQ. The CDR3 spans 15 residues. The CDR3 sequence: CASSTLSEPYNEQFF. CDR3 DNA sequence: TGCGCCAGCAGCACGCTATCCGAGCCCTACAATGAGCAGTTCTTC.

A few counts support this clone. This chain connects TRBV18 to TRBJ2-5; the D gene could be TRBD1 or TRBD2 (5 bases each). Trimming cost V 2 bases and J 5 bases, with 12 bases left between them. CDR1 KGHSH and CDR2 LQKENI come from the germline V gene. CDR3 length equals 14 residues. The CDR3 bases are TGTGCCAGCTCACCATCGGGCAGGGAGGAGACCCAGTACTTC. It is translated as CASSPSGREETQYF.

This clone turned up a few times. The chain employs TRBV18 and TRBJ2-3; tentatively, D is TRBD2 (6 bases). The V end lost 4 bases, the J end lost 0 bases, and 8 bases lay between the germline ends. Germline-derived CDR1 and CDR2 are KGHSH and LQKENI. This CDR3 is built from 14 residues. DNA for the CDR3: TGTGCCAGCTCACTAGCGGCTAGCACAGATACGCAGTATTTT. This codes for CASSLAASTDTQYF.

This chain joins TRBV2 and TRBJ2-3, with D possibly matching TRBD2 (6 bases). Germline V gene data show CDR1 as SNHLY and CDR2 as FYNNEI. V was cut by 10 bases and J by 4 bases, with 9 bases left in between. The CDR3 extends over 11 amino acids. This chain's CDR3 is CAIRDSDTQYF. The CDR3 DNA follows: TGTGCCATCCGGGACTCAGATACGCAGTATTTT.

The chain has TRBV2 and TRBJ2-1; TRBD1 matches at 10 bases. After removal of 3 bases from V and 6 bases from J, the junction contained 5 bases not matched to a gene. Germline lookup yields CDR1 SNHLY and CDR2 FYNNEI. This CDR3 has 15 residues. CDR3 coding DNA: TGTGCCAGCAGTGATAGTTGGACAGGGGGCAATGAGCAGTTCTTC. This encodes CASSDSWTGGNEQFF.